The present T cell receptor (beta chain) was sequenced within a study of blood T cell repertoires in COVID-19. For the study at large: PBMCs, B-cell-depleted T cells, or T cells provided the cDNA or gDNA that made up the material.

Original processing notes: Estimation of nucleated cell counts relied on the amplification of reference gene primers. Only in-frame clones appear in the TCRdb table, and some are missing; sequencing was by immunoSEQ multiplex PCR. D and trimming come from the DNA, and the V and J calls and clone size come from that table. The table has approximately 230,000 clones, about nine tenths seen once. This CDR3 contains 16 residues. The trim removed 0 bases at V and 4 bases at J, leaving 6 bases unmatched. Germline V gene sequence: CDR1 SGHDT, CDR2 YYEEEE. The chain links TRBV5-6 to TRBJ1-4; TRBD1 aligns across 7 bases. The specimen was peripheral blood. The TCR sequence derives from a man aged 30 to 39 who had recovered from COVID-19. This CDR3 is CASSLVGGQDNEKLFF. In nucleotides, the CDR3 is TGTGCCAGCAGCTTGGTTGGAGGACAGGATAATGAAAAACTGTTTTTT.